What follows describes a single TCR beta chain. Its antigen is as yet unknown. Germline CDR1 reads MNHEY; CDR2 reads SMNVEV (reference sequence). The V and J ends lost 6 bases and 1 base respectively, with 16 bases between them. The CDR3 totals 15 residues. Assay: immunoSEQ multiplex PCR; the TCRdb copy retains only in-frame clones and omits some. The sample holds 40,000 to 50,000 clones; approximately 86% are singletons and the top ten take about an eighth. These data originate in a study of OX40 agonist ivuxolimab in advanced cancers. Study summary: With a range of roughly 20 to 90, age averaged approximately 55 years, and 75% to 90% were male. Partial responses were observed in three patients, of whom one had hepatocellular carcinoma and two had cutaneous melanoma.

Study-level findings and limits: CD8+ T cells showed, on average, more clonal expansion than CD4+ cells.

The TCR comes from an adult with an advanced solid tumor such as melanoma, head and neck, liver or kidney cancer. The chain is built from TRBV27 and TRBJ2-7; D is possibly TRBD2 (5 bases). The sequences come from CD4+ or CD8+ T cells sorted from blood, collected in a trial of the OX40 agonist ivuxolimab. The CDR3 DNA sequence: TGTGCCAGCAGGTTTACTGGAGGAGAATCCTACGAGCAGTACTTC. This encodes CASRFTGGESYEQYF.